The next 8 T cell receptor beta chains were all read from a single sample in a study of T cell changes during pregnancy in multiple sclerosis (dated by TCRdb to the late 2010s). Library preparation employed the immunoSEQ multiplex PCR assay. TCRdb took over this immuneACCESS table, retaining in-frame rearrangements with V and J assigned. Such tables are incomplete; in checked studies, under half of the missing clones stem from an unresolved V gene, and the remainder is unexplained. This sample lists some 32,000 clones; 90% were detected once. The ten largest clonotypes hold around 4.1% of the sample. The specimen was CD8+ T cells from peripheral blood mononuclear cells, collected in the second trimester of pregnancy. These receptor sequences come from a female donor with multiple sclerosis, enrolled in a pregnancy study.

CDR3 loop: CASSQRTGNGYTF. The CDR3 region has the DNA TGTGCCAGCAGTCAACGTACCGGGAACGGCTACACCTTC. V usage is TRBV13 and J usage is TRBJ1-2; no firm D call. The CDR3 sequence is 13 residues long. V was clipped by 6 bases and J by 8 bases, with 16 bases between them. CDR1 PRHDT and CDR2 FYEKMQ come from the germline V gene (reference sequence).

This clone came up once. The rearrangement uses TRBV27 and TRBJ1-2; D is ambiguous. The CDR3 is 13 residues long. V lost 2 bases and J lost 3, with 7 bases in between. CDR1 MNHEY and CDR2 SMNVEV come from the germline V gene (reference sequence). CDR3 region: CASSLRGHYGYTF. The CDR3 nucleotides are TGTGCCAGCAGTTTACGGGGTCACTATGGCTACACCTTC.

J is TRBJ2-1 and V is TRBV6-1, with D hard to call. This CDR3 is built from 14 residues. CDR1 MNHNS and CDR2 SASEGT come from the germline V gene. V was pared by 4 bases and J by 8 bases, with 15 bases between. Here the CDR3 DNA reads TGTGCCAGCAGTGGACGGGTCCCTTTGGATGAGCAGTTCTTC. Its protein product is CASSGRVPLDEQFF.

This clone has just one count. J is TRBJ2-3 and V is TRBV7-2, with 11 nucleotides matching TRBD2. J lost 2 bases, V lost 2 bases, and 3 bases had no gene match. Germline CDR1 SGHTA, CDR2 FQGNSA. There are 16 residues in the CDR3. This CDR3 is CASSLRGLAVTDTQYF. DNA for the CDR3: TGTGCCAGCAGCTTAAGGGGACTAGCGGTCACAGATACGCAGTATTTT.

CDR3 sequence: CASSRDKLSGNTIYF. In DNA form, the CDR3 reads TGTGCCAGCAGCCGGGACAAACTATCTGGAAACACCATATATTTT. The chain recombines TRBV6-5 with TRBJ1-3, with a weak D call TRBD1 (6 bases). Per the germline V gene, CDR1 is MNHEY and CDR2 is SVGAGI. Trimming left V 6 bases short and J 1 base short, with 13 bases between. This CDR3 is 15 amino acids long.

This clone was observed a single time. The chain links TRBV29-1 to TRBJ2-2, with D hard to call. The V and J ends lost 6 bases and 0 bases respectively, with 11 bases between them. This CDR3 contains 14 residues. Germline V gene sequence: CDR1 SQVTM, CDR2 ANQGSEA. The CDR3 is CSVERRANTGELFF. The CDR3 nucleotides are TGCAGCGTCGAGCGACGGGCGAACACCGGGGAGCTGTTTTTT.

The chain joins TRBV7-9 to TRBJ1-4; a weak D match, TRBD1 (6 bases). Germline values: CDR1 SEHNR, CDR2 FQNEAQ (reference sequence). Trimming cost V 1 base and J 7 bases, with 10 bases left between them. This CDR3 contains 14 residues. The CDR3 loop reads CASSLGQVGEKLFF. For the CDR3, the DNA is TGTGCCAGCAGCTTAGGACAGGTTGGTGAAAAACTGTTTTTT.

The chain combines TRBV5-5 with TRBJ2-7, with a possible D match to TRBD1 (5 bases). Germline V gene sequence: CDR1 SGHKS, CDR2 YYEKEE (reference sequence). The CDR3 is 16 amino acids. The germline V and J ends were trimmed by 0 bases and 3 bases, with 16 bases remaining between them. The CDR3 DNA is TGTGCCAGCAGCTTGGAGCCCGGACACAGATTCTACGAGCAGTACTTC. Translation gives CASSLEPGHRFYEQYF.